The following is a T cell receptor (beta chain) sequence with its context. The sample is drawn from a study of blood T cell repertoires in COVID-19. Study overall: Specimens from acute and convalescent COVID-19 originated in the United States, Italy and Spain. PBMCs, B-cell-depleted T cells, or T cells provided the cDNA or gDNA that made up the material.

Original processing notes: For nucleated cells, counts were estimated from reference gene primer amplification. The method was immunoSEQ multiplex PCR; TCRdb's version includes in-frame clones alone and lacks a portion of them. V and J calls and clone size follow that table, whereas D and trimming were derived from the DNA. The table includes 73,000 or so clones, just over 85% detected once. This CDR3 has 15 residues. V was cut by 0 bases and J by 4 bases, with 12 bases left in between. CDR1 MDHEN and CDR2 SYDVKM come from the germline V gene. The sequence derives from a man aged 30-40 years with acute or convalescent COVID-19. Sequencing used peripheral blood. The chain links TRBV28 to TRBJ1-1; a possible D gene is TRBD1 (6 bases). The CDR3 bases are TGTGCCAGCAGTTTATGGAAGGGGGGGGGCACTGAAGCTTTCTTT. Translating gives CASSLWKGGGTEAFF.